This TCR beta chain was observed in a study of blood T cell repertoires in COVID-19. At the level of the study: Researchers got acute and convalescent COVID-19 samples from the United States, Italy and Spain.

The data were produced by immunoSEQ multiplex PCR, yet TCRdb's version contains in-frame clones alone and is incomplete. The sample gives about 64,000 clones, around 83% of which show up once; around 5.4% is in the top ten. Trimming cost V 0 bases and J 0 bases, with 11 bases left between them. This CDR3 region has 16 residues. In germline, CDR1 is SGHAT, CDR2 FQDESV (reference sequence). The sequence was collected from a woman aged 55 to 70 with acute or convalescent COVID-19. Sequenced sample: peripheral blood. The chain couples TRBV11-1 to TRBJ1-1; D remains unclear. CDR3 residues: CASSLAARGVNTEAFF. DNA of the CDR3: TGTGCCAGCAGCTTAGCTGCGAGAGGAGTGAACACTGAAGCTTTCTTT.